This TCR beta chain was found in a study of blood T cells in healthy people across ages. Study conclusions and caveats: Age advanced and TCR beta diversity per million T cells fell, roughly linearly.

Alongside a J-beta primer mix, a sample-barcoded 5' primer served in a second PCR lasting 7 to 11 cycles. Every sample gave at least 3 million paired-end reads containing CDR3. TCRdb processed the 5' RACE reads anew with MiXCR; each CDR3 protein has one entry. Here the sample spans about 730,000 distinct CDR3 sequences, 40% to 45% being singletons. Details on this clonotype: Its specificity is unknown.

The TCR originated in a woman aged 60-75 years in good health. Sequencing input: blood.

The chain's CDR3 is CSASDHSGGAGETQFF. The CDR3 nucleotides read TGCAGTGCTAGTGACCATAGCGGGGGGGCGGGAGAGACCCAGTTCTTC. This chain links TRBV20-1 with TRBJ2-5, with 11 positions matching TRBD2. The end of the DNA aligns better with TRBJ2-1, so the J call may be wrong. Germline V gene sequence: CDR1 DFQATT, CDR2 SNEGSKA (reference sequence). The CDR3 sequence is 16 residues long.